These T cell receptor beta chains were read from a single sample in a study of T cells in tuberculosis. Clones were sequenced by immunoSEQ multiplex PCR, and TCRdb holds only the in-frame ones, with some missing. This table holds tens of thousands of clones, roughly 86% found once. The specimen was PBMCs, collected at tuberculosis diagnosis. The receptors were gathered from an adult with tuberculosis. Both conserved end residues are part of each CDR3. A D gene is named only where the DNA matches it firmly. For some rows the clone size is stated as once, few or many, or as a class when expanded; others skip it.

CDR3 DNA,CDR3 protein,V gene,J gene,clone size,D gene
TGTGCCAGCAGTTCATACAGGGGCCATGGCTACACCTTC,CASSSYRGHGYTF,TRBV28,TRBJ1-2,NA,TRBD1
TGTGCCAGCAGCCTCGGGCCTAGACAGGGGGTAACTGAAGCTTTCTTT,CASSLGPRQGVTEAFF,TRBV7-2,TRBJ1-1,NA,TRBD1
TGTGCCAGCAGTTTACCGGACAGGGACTACGTAGCCAAAAACATTCAGTACTTC,CASSLPDRDYVAKNIQYF,TRBV27,TRBJ2-4,NA,NA
TGTGCCAGCAGCCTCGTCTCGGTGGAGACCCAGTACTTC,CASSLVSVETQYF,TRBV5-5,TRBJ2-5,NA,NA
TGTGCCAGCAGCTTGGGGCCACGGGGGGATACGCAGTATTTT,CASSLGPRGDTQYF,TRBV5-8,TRBJ2-3,NA,NA
TGCGCCAGCAGCTTCCTGAAGGGGGTCAGCCACTCTGGGGCCAACGTCCTGACTTTC,CASSFLKGVSHSGANVLTF,TRBV5-1,TRBJ2-6,NA,NA
TGTGCCAGCTCACAGGGGGCCAGGACAGATACGCAGTATTTT,CASSQGARTDTQYF,TRBV18,TRBJ2-3,NA,TRBD1
TGTGCCAGCAGCGTACTCGGGGAGAACGGAAACACCATATATTTT,CASSVLGENGNTIYF,TRBV9,TRBJ1-3,NA,NA
TGTGCCAGCAGCCCTACAGGAGCCTACGAGCAGTACTTC,CASSPTGAYEQYF,TRBV7-7,TRBJ2-7,once,NA
TGCGCCAGCAGCTTGAGTGGCGGGGGGCGAGAGACCCAGTACTTC,CASSLSGGGRETQYF,TRBV5-1,TRBJ2-5,NA,TRBD2
TGTGCCAGCAGTTTAACGGACAGCACTGAAGCTTTCTTT,CASSLTDSTEAFF,TRBV27,TRBJ1-1,NA,NA
TGTGCCAGCAGCTATACAGGGGTTGGCGGCTACACCTTC,CASSYTGVGGYTF,TRBV7-9,TRBJ1-2,once,TRBD1
TGTGCCAGCAGCTTGACTTTAGCGGATACGCAGTATTTT,CASSLTLADTQYF,TRBV7-2,TRBJ2-3,NA,NA
TGTGCCAGCAGTGACTTGGGCGTCGGGCTAGCGGGAGGGAGCTCCTACAATGAGCAGTTCTTC,CASSDLGVGLAGGSSYNEQFF,TRBV6-4,TRBJ2-1,NA,TRBD2
TGTGCCAGCAGCCCCGGGACAGCGAACACTGAAGCTTTCTTT,CASSPGTANTEAFF,TRBV7-8,TRBJ1-1,few,TRBD1
TGCAGTGCTTTTAGGGGGAATGAGCAGTTCTTC,CSAFRGNEQFF,TRBV20-1,TRBJ2-1,NA,NA
TGCAGCGTTGACCCGCGAGGGGGGGCCCAAGAGACCCAGTACTTC,CSVDPRGGAQETQYF,TRBV29-1,TRBJ2-5,NA,NA
TGTGCCAGCAGCACCCGTTTAGGGAGGGCTGAAGCTTTCTTT,CASSTRLGRAEAFF,TRBV27,TRBJ1-1,NA,NA
TGTGCCAGCTCACCACAATGGGGACAGACGAACACTGAAGCTTTCTTT,CASSPQWGQTNTEAFF,TRBV18,TRBJ1-1,NA,TRBD1
TGTGCCAGCAGCTCAATAGCGACCCCGCCTCGCGAGCAGTACTTC,CASSSIATPPREQYF,TRBV5-6,TRBJ2-7,once,NA
TGTGCCAGCAGCTTGGGGGGGACCTATGGCTACACCTTC,CASSLGGTYGYTF,TRBV11-2,TRBJ1-2,few,NA
TGCGCCAGCAGCTTTGGGACAGGGGCAAATGAGCAGTTCTTC,CASSFGTGANEQFF,TRBV5-1,TRBJ2-1,NA,TRBD1
TGTGCCTGGAGTGGAAAGGAGAGCAATCAGCCCCAGCATTTT,CAWSGKESNQPQHF,TRBV30,TRBJ1-5,NA,NA